This TCR beta chain was observed in a study of radiation and T cells in renal cell carcinoma. Background on the study: Nephrectomy followed 15 Gy stereotactic body radiation by 4 weeks. General study findings and limits: In blood, top tumor clones expanded by 2 weeks, shrinking by 4. Baseline intratumoral clonotype presence is unknown without pretreatment biopsies.

The V end lost 6 bases, the J end lost 0 bases, and 15 bases lay between the germline ends. The CDR3 has 16 amino acids. Germline V gene sequence: CDR1 WSHSY, CDR2 SAAADI. Some clones are missing from TCRdb's copy, which holds only in-frame ones; the method was immunoSEQ multiplex PCR. Among just over 150,000 clones listed, roughly 89% were seen once. This sample's time point: blood 2 weeks post-SBRT. The treatment was: 15 Gy SBRT to primary tumor, nephrectomy 4 weeks later. As regards this clone: Its antigen remains unidentified.

V and J are TRBV10-2 and TRBJ2-1, with TRBD2 as a possible D gene (5 bases). Sequences were derived from blood, sampled from a patient whose treatment included radiotherapy and nephrectomy. This TCR derives from a woman between 50 and 59 years old with renal cell carcinoma. Written as DNA, the CDR3 is TGCGCCAGCAGCGGACCGACGGGGAGCTCCTACAATGAGCAGTTCTTC. It is translated as CASSGPTGSSYNEQFF.